These T cell receptor beta chains were read from a single sample in a study of cytomegalovirus exposure and HLA in healthy donors. Clones were read by immunoSEQ multiplex PCR, and TCRdb kept only the in-frame ones, dropping some. The sample spans around 26,000 clones; the ten largest clones claim 17%. Input material: PBMCs. Receptors originate from a male donor in good health and CMV-seropositive. Both conserved end residues are part of each CDR3. The order of the fields is V gene, J gene, D gene, clone size, CDR3 protein, CDR3 DNA. The D gene is left open where the match is weak. Not all rows give a size; the values are once, few, many and, for expanded clones, a class.

TRBV15,TRBJ1-4,.,.,CATSRGQSEKLFF,TGTGCCACCAGCAGAGGACAGAGTGAAAAACTGTTTTTT
TRBV5-8,TRBJ2-7,TRBD1,.,CASSSRGQGLNEQYF,TGTGCCAGCAGCTCGCGGGGACAGGGGCTTAACGAGCAGTACTTC
TRBV7-8,TRBJ2-7,TRBD2,medium-sized,CASSLWSGGSYEQYF,TGTGCCAGCAGCTTATGGAGCGGGGGTTCCTACGAGCAGTACTTC
TRBV4-2,TRBJ1-6,TRBD1,.,CASSQDPGQGVSPLHF,TGTGCCAGCAGCCAAGATCCTGGACAGGGTGTTTCACCCCTCCACTTT
TRBV29-1,TRBJ2-7,.,.,CSVAQGSYEQYF,TGCAGCGTTGCACAGGGTTCCTACGAGCAGTACTTC
TRBV19,TRBJ2-5,.,.,CASSIGAEETQYF,TGTGCCAGTAGTATTGGGGCAGAAGAGACCCAGTACTTC
TRBV29-1,TRBJ2-5,.,.,CSVVEPARVGETQYF,TGCAGCGTCGTCGAACCGGCTCGGGTTGGAGAGACCCAGTACTTC
TRBV29-1,TRBJ2-7,.,.,CSVGFARTTEQYF,TGCAGCGTTGGATTCGCTAGGACTACGGAGCAGTACTTC
TRBV5-1,TRBJ1-3,.,.,CASSPETSSGNTIYF,TGCGCCAGCAGCCCGGAGACGAGCTCTGGAAACACCATATATTTT
TRBV9,TRBJ2-1,TRBD2,.,CASSDRGGNSEQFF,TGTGCCAGCAGCGACCGCGGGGGAAATAGTGAGCAGTTCTTC
TRBV4-3,TRBJ1-1,TRBD1,.,CASSPDTGGTEAFF,TGCGCCAGCAGCCCTGACACAGGGGGGACTGAAGCTTTCTTT
TRBV7-2,TRBJ2-1,TRBD1,.,CASSLVVGQPEQFF,TGTGCCAGCAGCTTAGTAGTGGGACAGCCTGAGCAGTTCTTC
TRBV29-1,TRBJ2-7,.,.,CSVELDSSYEQYF,TGCAGCGTTGAATTAGACAGTTCCTACGAGCAGTACTTC
TRBV28,TRBJ2-7,.,.,CASARGQPYEQYF,TGTGCCAGCGCTAGAGGACAGCCATACGAGCAGTACTTC
TRBV28,TRBJ2-7,.,.,CASSLVRAYEQYF,TGTGCCAGCAGTTTAGTGCGAGCCTACGAGCAGTACTTC
TRBV27,TRBJ2-7,.,.,CASRTIGQSYEQYF,TGTGCCAGCAGGACAATCGGACAGTCCTACGAGCAGTACTTC
TRBV2,TRBJ1-1,TRBD1,.,CASMGQGIGNTEAFF,TGTGCCAGCATGGGACAGGGGATTGGGAACACTGAAGCTTTCTTT
TRBV6-5,TRBJ2-7,.,.,CASSPQGEGYEQYF,TGTGCCAGCAGTCCACAGGGGGAGGGATACGAGCAGTACTTC
TRBV10-3,TRBJ2-1,.,.,CAISDYPEQFF,TGTGCCATCAGTGACTATCCCGAGCAGTTCTTC
TRBV19,TRBJ1-2,TRBD1,.,CASSIAGTGNYGYTF,TGTGCCAGTAGTATCGCCGGGACAGGGAACTATGGCTACACCTTC
TRBV12-5,TRBJ2-2,.,.,CASGLGDLNTGELFF,TGTGCTAGTGGTTTGGGGGACTTAAACACCGGGGAGCTGTTTTTT
TRBV30,TRBJ2-7,.,.,CAWSTGYEQYF,TGTGCCTGGAGCACGGGGTACGAGCAGTACTTC
TRBV28,TRBJ1-1,TRBD1,.,CASTPPGTGGKAFF,TGTGCCAGCACCCCGCCGGGGACAGGGGGCAAAGCTTTCTTT
TRBV30,TRBJ1-5,.,.,CAWSLSLRGNQPQHF,TGTGCCTGGAGTTTATCGTTGAGGGGCAATCAGCCCCAGCATTTT
TRBV2,TRBJ1-3,.,.,CASSSQGNTIYF,TGTGCCAGCAGTTCCCAAGGAAACACCATATATTTT
TRBV5-1,TRBJ1-1,TRBD1,.,CASSGTGGNTEAFF,TGCGCCAGCAGCGGGACAGGGGGGAACACTGAAGCTTTCTTT
TRBV5-1,TRBJ2-5,.,.,CASSLQTSQETQYF,TGCGCCAGCAGCTTGCAGACAAGTCAAGAGACCCAGTACTTC
TRBV5-1,TRBJ1-5,.,.,CASSLVGNGEQPQHF,TGCGCCAGCAGCTTGGTGGGAAACGGGGAGCAGCCCCAGCATTTT
TRBV7-9,TRBJ1-5,TRBD1,.,CASSLGQGNQPQHF,TGTGCCAGCAGCTTGGGACAGGGCAATCAGCCCCAGCATTTT
TRBV4-2,TRBJ2-6,.,.,CASSQDYRFSGANVLTF,TGTGCCAGCAGCCAAGATTACAGGTTCTCTGGGGCCAACGTCCTGACTTTC
TRBV6-1,TRBJ2-3,TRBD1,.,CASRGDRAPTDTQYF,TGTGCCAGCAGGGGGGACAGGGCCCCCACAGATACGCAGTATTTT
TRBV27,TRBJ2-1,.,.,CASSLGASRTNEQFF,TGTGCCAGCAGTTTGGGGGCTAGCCGTACAAATGAGCAGTTCTTC
TRBV6-5,TRBJ2-2,TRBD2,.,CASSSLWGGTGELFF,TGTGCCAGCAGTTCCCTTTGGGGGGGCACCGGGGAGCTGTTTTTT
TRBV29-1,TRBJ2-1,TRBD2,.,CSVKPGGEQFF,TGCAGCGTAAAGCCGGGAGGCGAGCAGTTCTTC
TRBV28,TRBJ2-7,TRBD1,.,CASSFGTGGYEQYF,TGTGCCAGCAGTTTTGGGACAGGGGGCTACGAGCAGTACTTC